This T cell receptor beta chain was documented in a study of a mutant IDH1 vaccine in newly diagnosed glioma. Only a few counts were recorded for this clone. Its antigen is unknown. Time point meaning: week 5, during vaccination. Vaccination used 300 ug of mutant IDH1 20-mer peptide per dose, with topical imiquimod. TCRdb's table, derived via immunoSEQ multiplex PCR, lists solely in-frame clones and lacks some. The sample consists of about 75,000 clones, roughly 90% of them appearing once. This TCR derives from a woman between 50 and 59 years old with glioma. Sequenced material: PBMCs, taken from a glioma patient whose treatment included an IDH1 peptide vaccine.

CDR3 in amino acids: CASSDPYQGAGELFF. The CDR3, as DNA: TGTGCCAGCAGCGATCCATATCAGGGGGCCGGGGAGCTGTTTTTT. The chain links TRBV7-9 to TRBJ2-2, with 7 bases identical to TRBD1. Germline values: CDR1 SEHNR, CDR2 FQNEAQ (reference sequence). V dropped 5 bases and J dropped 6; count of bases not matched to a gene: 9. The length of the CDR3 is 15 residues.